This T cell receptor (beta chain) was sequenced during a study of blood T cell repertoires in COVID-19. The CDR3 totals 17 residues. Per the germline V gene, CDR1 is MGHRA and CDR2 is YSYEKL. With 3 bases removed from V and 5 bases from J, the gap between germline ends came to 20 bases. Participants spanned ages about 18 to 95 years and resided in roughly 26 US areas. Participants had their cohort set by participant-reported clinical history. In the original processing: Using reference gene primer amplification, nucleated cell counts were estimated. Libraries were prepared by immunoSEQ multiplex PCR; TCRdb keeps only in-frame clonotypes and omits some of them. Clone size and V and J calls were adopted from that table, with D and trimming inferred from the DNA. In the table there are about 220,000 clones, about 80% of which are singletons.

This TCR was sampled from a woman between 35 and 50 years old who had been exposed to COVID-19. The sequenced sample was PBMCs or T cells enriched from blood (not recorded which). The chain joins TRBV4-1 to TRBJ1-5; the D is unclear. The DNA for the CDR3 is TGCGCCAGCAGCCAGGAGGCAGGCCAAGGCGGAGATCAGCCCCAGCATTTT. It yields the protein CASSQEAGQGGDQPQHF.